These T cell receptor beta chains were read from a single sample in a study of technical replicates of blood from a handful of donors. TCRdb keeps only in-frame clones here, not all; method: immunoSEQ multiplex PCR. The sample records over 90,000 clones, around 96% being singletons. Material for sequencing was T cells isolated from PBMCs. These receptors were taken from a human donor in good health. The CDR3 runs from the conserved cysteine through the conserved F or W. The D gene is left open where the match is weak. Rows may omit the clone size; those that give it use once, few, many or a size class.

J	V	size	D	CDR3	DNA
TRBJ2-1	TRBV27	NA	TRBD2	CASSFSGRGDEQFF	TGTGCCAGCAGTTTTAGCGGGAGAGGGGATGAGCAGTTCTTC
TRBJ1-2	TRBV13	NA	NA	CASRVGMNTAYTF	TGTGCCAGCAGGGTGGGCATGAATACGGCCTACACCTTC
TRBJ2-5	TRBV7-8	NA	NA	CASSSDITGWYETQYF	TGTGCCAGCAGCTCGGATATTACAGGGTGGTATGAGACCCAGTACTTC
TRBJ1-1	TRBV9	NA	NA	CASSGGGAPDTEAFF	TGTGCCAGCAGCGGAGGGGGGGCCCCGGACACTGAAGCTTTCTTT
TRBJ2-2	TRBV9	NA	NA	CASSVGDTASTGELFF	TGTGCCAGCAGCGTAGGGGACACGGCTTCTACCGGGGAGCTGTTTTTT
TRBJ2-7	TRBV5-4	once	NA	CASSLRQAYEQYF	TGTGCCAGCAGCCTACGACAGGCCTACGAGCAGTACTTC
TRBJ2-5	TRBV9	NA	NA	CASSVGGTDQETQYF	TGTGCCAGCAGCGTAGGGGGCACAGACCAAGAGACCCAGTACTTC
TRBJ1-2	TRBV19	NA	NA	CASSTLADEDYGYTF	TGTGCCAGTAGTACGCTGGCAGATGAGGACTATGGCTACACCTTC
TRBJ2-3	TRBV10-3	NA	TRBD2	CATRDSRTSGRDTDTQYF	TGTGCCACCCGGGACAGCCGGACTAGCGGGAGGGACACAGATACGCAGTATTTT
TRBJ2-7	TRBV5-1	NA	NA	CASSLGIAAYEQYF	TGCGCCAGCAGCTTGGGTATAGCGGCCTACGAGCAGTACTTC
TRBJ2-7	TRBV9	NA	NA	CASSDGKGEQYF	TGTGCCAGCAGCGACGGGAAAGGAGAGCAGTACTTC
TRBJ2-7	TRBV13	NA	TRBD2	CASSWGTSESYEQYF	TGTGCCAGCAGCTGGGGGACTAGCGAATCCTACGAGCAGTACTTC
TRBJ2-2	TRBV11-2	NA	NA	CASSYGSDIGELFF	TGTGCCAGCAGCTACGGTTCGGACATCGGGGAGCTGTTTTTT
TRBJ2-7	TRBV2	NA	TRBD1	CASSFEGQGDREQYF	TGTGCCAGCAGTTTCGAGGGACAGGGGGACCGCGAGCAGTACTTC
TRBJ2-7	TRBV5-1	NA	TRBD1	CASSLVSGQGVEQYF	TGCGCCAGCAGCTTGGTCTCGGGACAGGGCGTCGAGCAGTACTTC
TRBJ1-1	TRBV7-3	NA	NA	CASPTQVRDTEAFF	TGTGCCAGCCCTACCCAAGTGAGGGACACTGAAGCTTTCTTT
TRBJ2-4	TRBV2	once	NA	CASSEGGLAKNIQYF	TGTGCCAGCAGTGAAGGGGGACTAGCCAAAAACATTCAGTACTTC
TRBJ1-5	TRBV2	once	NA	CASSEQDGFSNQPQHF	TGTGCCAGCAGTGAACAGGATGGGTTTAGCAATCAGCCCCAGCATTTT
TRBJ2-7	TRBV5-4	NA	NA	CASSALEMQYF	TGTGCCAGCAGCGCTTTGGAGATGCAGTACTTC
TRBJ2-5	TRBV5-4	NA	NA	CASSFTQETQYF	TGTGCCAGCAGCTTCACTCAAGAGACCCAGTACTTC
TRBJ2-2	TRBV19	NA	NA	CASSIFITDWNTGELFF	TGTGCCAGTAGTATTTTTATTACGGACTGGAACACCGGGGAGCTGTTTTTT
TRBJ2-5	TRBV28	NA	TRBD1	CASSFGTGGQETQYF	TGTGCCAGCAGTTTCGGGACAGGGGGCCAAGAGACCCAGTACTTC
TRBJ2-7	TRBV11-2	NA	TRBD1	CASSLVSRTGYDEQYF	TGTGCCAGCAGCTTAGTATCTCGGACAGGGTACGACGAGCAGTACTTC
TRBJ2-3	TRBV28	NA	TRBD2	CASSIEREARDTQYF	TGTGCCAGCAGTATCGAGCGGGAGGCAAGAGATACGCAGTATTTT
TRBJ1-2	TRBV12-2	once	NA	CASRSQWTRPYPNYGYTF	TGTGCAAGTCGCTCTCAATGGACAAGGCCCTATCCTAACTATGGCTACACCTTC
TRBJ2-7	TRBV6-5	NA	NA	CAGGPSSYEQYF	TGTGCAGGAGGTCCGAGCTCCTACGAGCAGTACTTC
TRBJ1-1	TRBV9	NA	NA	CASSVGLGDWNTEAFF	TGTGCCAGCAGCGTAGGTTTAGGGGATTGGAACACTGAAGCTTTCTTT
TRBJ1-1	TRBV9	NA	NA	CASSVEEGREAFF	TGTGCCAGCAGCGTAGAGGAAGGGAGGGAAGCTTTCTTT
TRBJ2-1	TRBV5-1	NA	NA	CASSLNRRVWFF	TGCGCCAGCAGCTTAAATCGGCGGGTGTGGTTCTTC
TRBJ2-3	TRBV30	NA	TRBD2	CAWHPLGLAGGPGLLDTQYF	TGTGCCTGGCACCCCCTGGGGCTAGCGGGAGGGCCGGGGCTGTTAGATACGCAGTATTTT
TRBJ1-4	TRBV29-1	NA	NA	CSVTLGSNEKLFF	TGCAGCGTGACTCTTGGGAGTAATGAAAAACTGTTTTTT
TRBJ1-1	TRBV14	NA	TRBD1	CASSPYRGTEAFF	TGTGCCAGCAGCCCTTACAGGGGAACTGAAGCTTTCTTT
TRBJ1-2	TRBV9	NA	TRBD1	CASSVGGGAYGYTF	TGTGCCAGCAGCGTAGGAGGGGGCGCCTATGGCTACACCTTC
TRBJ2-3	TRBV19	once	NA	CASSPPRGAAETDTQYF	TGTGCCAGTAGTCCACCCCGTGGGGCCGCTGAGACAGATACGCAGTATTTT
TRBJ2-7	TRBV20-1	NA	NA	CSAAFGYEQYF	TGCAGTGCTGCGTTTGGCTACGAGCAGTACTTC
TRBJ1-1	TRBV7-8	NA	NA	CASSLSGIEAFF	TGTGCCAGCAGCTTGTCCGGGATTGAAGCTTTCTTT
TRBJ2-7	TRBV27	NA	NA	CASSLPRTGIWEQYF	TGTGCCAGCAGTCTACCCCGCACAGGGATATGGGAGCAGTACTTC
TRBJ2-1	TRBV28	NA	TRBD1	CASSPSGTAYNEQFF	TGTGCCAGCAGTCCCTCCGGGACAGCCTACAATGAGCAGTTCTTC
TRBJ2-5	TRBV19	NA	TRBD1	CASSMWTGILGETQYF	TGTGCCAGTAGTATGTGGACAGGGATTTTGGGAGAGACCCAGTACTTC
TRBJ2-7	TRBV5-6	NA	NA	CASSSVHEQYF	TGTGCCAGCAGCTCGGTCCACGAGCAGTACTTC
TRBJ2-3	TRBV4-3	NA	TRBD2	CASSPTSGSTDTQYF	TGCGCCAGCAGCCCTACTAGCGGGAGTACAGATACGCAGTATTTT
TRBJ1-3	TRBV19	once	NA	CASTRDSSGNTIYF	TGTGCCAGTACCAGAGACAGCTCTGGAAACACCATATATTTT
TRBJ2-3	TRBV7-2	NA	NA	CASSTTAVTSTDTQYF	TGTGCCAGCAGCACAACAGCGGTAACTAGCACAGATACGCAGTATTTT
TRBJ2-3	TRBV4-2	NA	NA	CASSQEGTGRASGPYSTDTQYF	TGTGCCAGCAGCCAAGAAGGGACTGGCCGGGCTTCCGGGCCTTATAGCACAGATACGCAGTATTTT
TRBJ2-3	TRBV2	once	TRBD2	CASSDLLAGGYGTDTQYF	TGTGCCAGCAGTGATTTACTAGCGGGAGGTTATGGCACAGATACGCAGTATTTT